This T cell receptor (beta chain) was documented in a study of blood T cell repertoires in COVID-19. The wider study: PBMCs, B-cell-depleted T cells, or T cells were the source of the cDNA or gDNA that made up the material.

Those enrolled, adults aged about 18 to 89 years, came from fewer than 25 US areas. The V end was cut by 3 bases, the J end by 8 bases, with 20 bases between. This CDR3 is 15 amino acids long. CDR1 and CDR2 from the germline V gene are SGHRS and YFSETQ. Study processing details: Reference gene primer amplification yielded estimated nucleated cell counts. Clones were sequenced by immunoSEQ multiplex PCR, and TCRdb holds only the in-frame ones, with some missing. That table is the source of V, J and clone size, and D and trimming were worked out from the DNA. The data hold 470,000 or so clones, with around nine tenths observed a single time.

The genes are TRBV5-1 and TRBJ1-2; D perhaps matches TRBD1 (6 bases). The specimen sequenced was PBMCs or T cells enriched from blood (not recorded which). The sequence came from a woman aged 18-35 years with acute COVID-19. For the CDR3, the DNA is TGCGCCAGCAGCTCTATGACAGGCCAAATGAGAGGCTACACCTTC. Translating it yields CASSSMTGQMRGYTF.